This is a list of T cell receptor beta chains from one sample in a study of cytomegalovirus exposure and HLA in healthy donors. Method: immunoSEQ multiplex PCR; TCRdb's copy keeps in-frame clones and lacks some. The sample records around 50,000 clones, 93% being singletons. The sample consisted of PBMCs. Receptors originate from a woman aged 18 to 35 in good health and CMV-seronegative. Each CDR3 is given with its conserved first and last residue. A D gene is named only where the DNA matches it firmly. Only some rows state a clone size, as once, few, many or a class for expanded clones.

j_gene: TRBJ1-2
abundance: -
d_gene: -
v_gene: TRBV27
CDR3aa: CASSLSRLTYGYTF

j_gene: TRBJ1-2
abundance: -
d_gene: -
v_gene: TRBV4-3
CDR3aa: CASSPQTALPFGYTF

j_gene: TRBJ2-1
abundance: -
d_gene: -
v_gene: TRBV10-3
CDR3aa: CATGQGDSYNEQFF

j_gene: TRBJ2-7
abundance: -
d_gene: -
v_gene: TRBV15
CDR3aa: CATSRNSNSEQYF

j_gene: TRBJ2-2
abundance: -
d_gene: -
v_gene: TRBV2
CDR3aa: CASSFTGTGELFF

j_gene: TRBJ1-2
abundance: -
d_gene: -
v_gene: TRBV19
CDR3aa: CASSILSPNYGYTF

j_gene: TRBJ2-1
abundance: -
d_gene: TRBD2
v_gene: TRBV6-5
CDR3aa: CASSYSPGGGLNEQFF

j_gene: TRBJ2-1
abundance: once
d_gene: TRBD2
v_gene: TRBV6-1
CDR3aa: CAILAVEQFF

j_gene: TRBJ2-5
abundance: -
d_gene: -
v_gene: TRBV5-1
CDR3aa: CASSWNKDRADWTQYF

j_gene: TRBJ2-1
abundance: -
d_gene: TRBD2
v_gene: TRBV4-1
CDR3aa: CASSPGPGLAGGSSYNEQFF

j_gene: TRBJ1-1
abundance: -
d_gene: -
v_gene: TRBV5-8
CDR3aa: CASSLGRGWNTEAFF

j_gene: TRBJ1-1
abundance: -
d_gene: -
v_gene: TRBV28
CDR3aa: CASSPGGAMNTEAFF

j_gene: TRBJ2-7
abundance: -
d_gene: -
v_gene: TRBV11-2
CDR3aa: CASSYTADRSYEQYF

j_gene: TRBJ1-1
abundance: once
d_gene: TRBD1
v_gene: TRBV5-1
CDR3aa: CASSLDRLGTEAFF

j_gene: TRBJ2-1
abundance: -
d_gene: -
v_gene: TRBV7-9
CDR3aa: CASSLLQGTYNEQFF

j_gene: TRBJ1-2
abundance: -
d_gene: -
v_gene: TRBV10-3
CDR3aa: CAISESRDNYGYTF

j_gene: TRBJ1-4
abundance: -
d_gene: -
v_gene: TRBV7-6
CDR3aa: CASSSYTGSKEKLFF

j_gene: TRBJ1-3
abundance: -
d_gene: -
v_gene: TRBV5-4
CDR3aa: CASSQGQRSGNTIYF

j_gene: TRBJ2-3
abundance: -
d_gene: TRBD2
v_gene: TRBV2
CDR3aa: CASMSGRTSHTQYF

j_gene: TRBJ1-2
abundance: -
d_gene: TRBD1
v_gene: TRBV5-5
CDR3aa: CASRQQGDVLDGYTF

j_gene: TRBJ2-5
abundance: -
d_gene: -
v_gene: TRBV10-3
CDR3aa: CAISDSSLEGQYF

j_gene: TRBJ1-4
abundance: -
d_gene: -
v_gene: TRBV6-1
CDR3aa: CASSVVGLRTEKLFF